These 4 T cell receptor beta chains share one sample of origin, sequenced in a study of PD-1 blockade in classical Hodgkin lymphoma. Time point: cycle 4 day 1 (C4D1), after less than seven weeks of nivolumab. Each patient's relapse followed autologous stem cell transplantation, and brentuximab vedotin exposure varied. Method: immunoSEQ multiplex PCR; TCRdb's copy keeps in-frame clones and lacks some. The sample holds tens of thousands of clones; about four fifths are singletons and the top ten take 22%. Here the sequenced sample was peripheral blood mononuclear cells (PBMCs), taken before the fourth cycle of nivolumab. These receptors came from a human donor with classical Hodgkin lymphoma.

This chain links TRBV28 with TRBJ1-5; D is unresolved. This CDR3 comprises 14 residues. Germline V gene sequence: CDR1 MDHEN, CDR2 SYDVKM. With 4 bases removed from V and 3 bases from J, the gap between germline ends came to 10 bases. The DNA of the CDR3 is TGTGCCAGCAGTTCGGCCTTCGACAATCAGCCCCAGCATTTT. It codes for CASSSAFDNQPQHF. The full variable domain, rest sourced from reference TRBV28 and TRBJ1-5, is DVKVTQSSRYLVKRTGEKVFLECVQDMDHENMFWYRQDPGLGLRLIYFSYDVKMKEKGDIPEGYSVSREKKERFSLILESASTNQTSMYLCASSSAFDNQPQHFGDGTRLSIL.

The chain's CDR3 is CASSYDSNQPQHF. The DNA for the CDR3 is TGTGCCAGCAGTTATGATAGCAATCAGCCCCAGCATTTT. J is TRBJ1-5 and V is TRBV28; D uncertain. The CDR3 spans 13 residues. V dropped 4 bases and J dropped 0 bases, with 4 bases sitting between them. Germline V CDR1 and CDR2: MDHEN, SYDVKM.

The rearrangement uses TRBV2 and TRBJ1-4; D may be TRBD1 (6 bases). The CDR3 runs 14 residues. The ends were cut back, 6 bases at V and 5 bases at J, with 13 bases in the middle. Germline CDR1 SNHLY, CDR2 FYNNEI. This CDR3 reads CASRGRQGNEKLFF. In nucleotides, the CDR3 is TGTGCCAGCAGAGGGCGTCAGGGGAATGAAAAACTGTTTTTT.

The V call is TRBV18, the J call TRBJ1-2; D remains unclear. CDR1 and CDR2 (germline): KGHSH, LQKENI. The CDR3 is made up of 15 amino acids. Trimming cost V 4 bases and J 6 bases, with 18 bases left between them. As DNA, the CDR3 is TGTGCCAGCTCACGTGACCCAACCGGTTTAGATGGCTACACCTTC. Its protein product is CASSRDPTGLDGYTF. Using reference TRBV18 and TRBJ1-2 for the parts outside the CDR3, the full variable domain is NAGVMQNPRHLVRRRGQEARLRCSPMKGHSHVYWYRQLPEEGLKFMVYLQKENIIDESGMPKERFSAEFPKEGPSILRIQQVVRGDSAAYFCASSRDPTGLDGYTFGSGTRLTVV.